The source of this TCR beta chain is a study of cytomegalovirus exposure and HLA in healthy donors. This clone appeared a few times. From germline, CDR1 is SNHLY and CDR2 FYNNEI. Trimming took off 8 bases at V and 8 bases at J, with 10 bases between the two ends. The length of the CDR3 is 11 residues. It was with 60 Vbeta and 13 Jbeta primers that the PCR ran. TCRdb keeps only in-frame clones here, not all; method: immunoSEQ multiplex PCR. The sample holds around 150,000 clones, about 79% seen once. The sequencing input was PBMCs. The TCR sequence derives from a male donor in good health and CMV-seronegative. V is TRBV2 and J is TRBJ2-1; D uncertain. The CDR3 sequence is CASGTSDEQFF. The DNA for the CDR3 is TGTGCCAGCGGTACGTCGGATGAGCAGTTCTTC.